Listed here are 13 T cell receptor beta chains from one sample, sequenced in a study of PD-1 blockade in classical Hodgkin lymphoma. The assay was immunoSEQ multiplex PCR, and TCRdb's table has in-frame clones only and misses some. The sample consists of about 18,000 clones, 80% of them appearing once. Every patient had relapsed following autologous stem cell transplantation, and cohorts differed in brentuximab vedotin exposure. Source: peripheral blood mononuclear cells (PBMCs), taken at baseline. The receptor source for this set is a human donor with classical Hodgkin lymphoma.

By its share, this clone is medium-sized. The J gene is TRBJ1-2, the V gene TRBV27, with TRBD1 identical over 7 bases. Germline V gene lookup returns CDR1 MNHEY and CDR2 SMNVEV (reference sequence). The CDR3 totals 14 residues. J was trimmed by 5 bases and V by 6 bases; bases with no gene match: 9. The CDR3 nucleotides read TGTGCCAGCAGCCAATCCAGGGACAGTTATGGCTACACCTTC. It specifies CASSQSRDSYGYTF.

The chain links TRBV5-1 to TRBJ2-1; 8 positions agree with TRBD2. Per the germline V gene, CDR1 is SGHRS and CDR2 is YFSETQ. J gave up 7 bases and V 0 bases, and 9 bases lay outside the gene matches. The CDR3 is 16 residues long. As DNA, the CDR3 is TGCGCCAGCAGCTTGGCCGGGCTAGCGGGTGTGAATGAGCAGTTCTTC. It translates to CASSLAGLAGVNEQFF.

The chain uses TRBV2 and TRBJ2-5, with 11 bases lining up with TRBD2. This CDR3 is built from 17 residues. Germline CDR1 is SNHLY and CDR2 is FYNNEI. V lost 0 bases and J lost 5; bases outside the gene matches: 8. In DNA, the CDR3 is TGTGCCAGCAGTGAAGCGCTTGTAGCGGGAGGGCTGGAGACCCAGTACTTC. This encodes CASSEALVAGGLETQYF.

This clone was found a few times. This chain uses TRBV5-4 with TRBJ2-5; either TRBD1 or TRBD2 may supply D (6 bases each). CDR3 length equals 17 residues. The V end was cut by 0 bases, the J end by 4 bases, with 19 bases between. Germline V CDR1 and CDR2: SGHNT, YYREEE (reference sequence). The CDR3: CASSLVGGVRVIETQYF. The CDR3 DNA sequence: TGTGCCAGCAGCTTGGTGGGGGGCGTCCGGGTGATAGAGACCCAGTACTTC.

The V gene is TRBV15, the J gene TRBJ1-3; D uncertain. V lost 2 bases and J 4 bases, leaving 18 bases between the germline ends. This CDR3 contains 17 residues. Per the germline V gene, CDR1 is LNHNV and CDR2 is YYDKDF (reference sequence). The CDR3 loop is CATSRSKVVAAGNTIYF. For the CDR3, the DNA is TGTGCCACCAGCAGATCCAAGGTGGTGGCTGCGGGAAACACCATATATTTT.

The chain is built from TRBV7-6 and TRBJ2-2; 8 bases are shared with TRBD1. Germline V lookup: CDR1 SGHVS, CDR2 FNYEAQ. The CDR3 length is 16 residues. V lost 1 base and J lost 5; bases outside the gene matches: 6. DNA for the CDR3: TGTGCCAGCAGCTTAGGGACAGGGTTCTATACCGGGGAGCTGTTTTTT. It codes for CASSLGTGFYTGELFF.

This chain's CDR3 is CASSATTYGYTF. CDR3 DNA: TGTGCCAGCAGTGCCACGACATATGGCTACACCTTC. The chain joins TRBV28 to TRBJ1-2; D gene uncertain. This CDR3 is 12 amino acids long. V gave up 5 bases and J gave up 5 bases, with 9 bases separating them. The germline V gene encodes CDR1 MDHEN and CDR2 SYDVKM.

V gene TRBV4-2 combines with J gene TRBJ2-5, with D possibly matching TRBD2 (5 bases). The ends were cut back, 1 base at V and 3 bases at J, with 15 bases in the middle. Germline V CDR1 and CDR2: LGHNA, YNFKEQ. The CDR3 length is 16 residues. The CDR3 DNA follows: TGTGCCAGCAGCCAAGGTTCCAGCGGCATGGAAGAGACCCAGTACTTC. This encodes CASSQGSSGMEETQYF.

The chain recombines TRBV5-5 with TRBJ1-1, with D perhaps matching TRBD1 (6 bases). The CDR3 loop spans 14 amino acids. Germline V CDR1 and CDR2: SGHKS, YYEKEE (reference sequence). Trimming cost V 1 base and J 5 bases, with 12 bases left between them. CDR3 residues: CASSLYTGRTEAFF. CDR3 bases: TGTGCCAGCAGCTTGTATACAGGGAGGACTGAAGCTTTCTTT.

The chain has TRBV19 and TRBJ1-5; a weak D match, TRBD1 (5 bases). CDR1 is LNHDA and CDR2 is SQIVND in the germline V gene (reference sequence). V was shortened by 6 bases and J by 7 bases, with 16 bases between the two germline ends. CDR3 length: 14 residues. The CDR3 spells CASRGQGSRQPQHF. CDR3 sequence (DNA): TGTGCCAGTAGAGGGCAGGGATCAAGGCAGCCCCAGCATTTT.

This chain connects TRBV6-1 to TRBJ2-7; D is unclear. The V gene's germline CDR1 is MNHNS and CDR2 SASEGT. The CDR3 sequence is 14 residues long. Trimming took off 2 bases at V and 3 bases at J, with 11 bases between the two ends. This chain's CDR3 is CASSESVPHYEQYF. CDR3 sequence (DNA): TGTGCCAGCAGTGAATCTGTCCCCCACTACGAGCAGTACTTC.

This chain joins TRBV19 and TRBJ1-3; 8 bases match TRBD1. J was trimmed by 2 bases and V by 7 bases; bases with no gene match: 7. CDR1 and CDR2 (germline): LNHDA, SQIVND (reference sequence). The CDR3 runs 15 residues. This chain's CDR3 is CASTSGRGPGNTIYF. The CDR3 bases are TGTGCCAGTACCTCCGGCAGGGGGCCTGGAAACACCATATATTTT.

The rearrangement uses TRBV7-8 and TRBJ1-5; no reliable D call. Germline lookup yields CDR1 SGHVS and CDR2 FQNEAQ. V was trimmed by 1 base and J by 4 bases, leaving 5 bases between them. The CDR3 extends over 13 amino acids. The CDR3 coding sequence is TGTGCCAGCAGCTTAGTGGTGAATCAGCCCCAGCATTTT. Its translation is CASSLVVNQPQHF. The full variable domain, its missing parts supplied by reference TRBV7-8 and TRBJ1-5, is GAGVSQSPRYKVAKRGQDVALRCDPISGHVSLFWYQQALGQGPEFLTYFQNEAQLDKSGLPSDRFFAERPEGSVSTLKIQRTQQEDSAVYLCASSLVVNQPQHFGDGTRLSIL.